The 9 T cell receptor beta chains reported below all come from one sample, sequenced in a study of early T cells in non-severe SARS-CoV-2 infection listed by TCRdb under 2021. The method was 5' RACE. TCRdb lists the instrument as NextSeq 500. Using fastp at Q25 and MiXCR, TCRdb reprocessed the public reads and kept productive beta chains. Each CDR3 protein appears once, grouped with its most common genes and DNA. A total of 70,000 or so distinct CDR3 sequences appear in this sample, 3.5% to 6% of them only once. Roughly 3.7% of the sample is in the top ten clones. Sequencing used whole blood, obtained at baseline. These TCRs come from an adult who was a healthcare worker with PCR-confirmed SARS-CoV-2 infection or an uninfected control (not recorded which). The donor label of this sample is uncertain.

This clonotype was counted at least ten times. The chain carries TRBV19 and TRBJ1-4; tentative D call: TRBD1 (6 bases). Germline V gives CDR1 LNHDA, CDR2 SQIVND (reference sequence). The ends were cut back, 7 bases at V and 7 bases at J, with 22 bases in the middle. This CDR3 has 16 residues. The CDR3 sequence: CASIPGTPIHGEKLFF. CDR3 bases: TGTGCCAGTATTCCCGGGACACCAATTCATGGTGAAAAACTGTTTTTT.

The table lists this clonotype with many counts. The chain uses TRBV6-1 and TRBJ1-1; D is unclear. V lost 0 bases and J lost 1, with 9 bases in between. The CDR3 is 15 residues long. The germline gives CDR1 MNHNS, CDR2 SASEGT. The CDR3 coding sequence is TGTGCCAGCAGTGAAGCAGCACCGAAGAACACTGAAGCTTTCTTT. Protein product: CASSEAAPKNTEAFF.

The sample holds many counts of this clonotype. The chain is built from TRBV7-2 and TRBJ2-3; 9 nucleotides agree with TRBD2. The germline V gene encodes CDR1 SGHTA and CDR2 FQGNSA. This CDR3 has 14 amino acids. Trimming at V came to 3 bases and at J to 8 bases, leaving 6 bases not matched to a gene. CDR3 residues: CASSFSGGGGTQYF. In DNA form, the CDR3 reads TGTGCCAGCAGCTTTAGCGGGGGCGGGGGTACGCAGTATTTT.

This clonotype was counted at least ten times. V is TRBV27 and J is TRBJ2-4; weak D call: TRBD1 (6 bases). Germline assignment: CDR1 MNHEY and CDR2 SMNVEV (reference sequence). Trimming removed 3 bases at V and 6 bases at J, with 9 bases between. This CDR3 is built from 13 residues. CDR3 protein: CASSLGATNIQYF. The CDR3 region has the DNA TGTGCCAGCAGTTTGGGGGCGACAAACATTCAGTACTTC.

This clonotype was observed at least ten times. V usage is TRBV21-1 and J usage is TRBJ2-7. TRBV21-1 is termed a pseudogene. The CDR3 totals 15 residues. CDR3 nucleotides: TGTGCCAGCAGCACCGGTCAAACATTTATACACGAGCAGTACTTC. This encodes CASSTGQTFIHEQYF.

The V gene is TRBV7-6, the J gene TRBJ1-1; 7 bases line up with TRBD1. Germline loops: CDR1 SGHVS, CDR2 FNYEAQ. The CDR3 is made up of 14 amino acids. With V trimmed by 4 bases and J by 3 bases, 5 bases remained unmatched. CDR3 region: CASSSWDSHTEAFF. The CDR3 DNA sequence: TGTGCCAGCAGCTCATGGGACAGCCACACTGAAGCTTTCTTT.

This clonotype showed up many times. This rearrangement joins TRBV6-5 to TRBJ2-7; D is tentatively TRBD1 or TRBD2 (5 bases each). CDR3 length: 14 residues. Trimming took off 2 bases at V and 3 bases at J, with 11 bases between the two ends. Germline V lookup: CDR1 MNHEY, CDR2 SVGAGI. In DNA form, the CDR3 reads TGTGCCAGCAGTTACGGGGGACCTCACTACGAGCAGTACTTC. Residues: CASSYGGPHYEQYF.

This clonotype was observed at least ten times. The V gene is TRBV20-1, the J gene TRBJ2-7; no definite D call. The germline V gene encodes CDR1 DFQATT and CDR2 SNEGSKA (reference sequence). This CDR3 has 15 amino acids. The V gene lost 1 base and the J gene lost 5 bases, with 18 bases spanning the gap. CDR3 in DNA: TGCAGTGCTAGAGCCGAGGTTGTCGTTTTCAACGAGCAGTACTTC. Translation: CSARAEVVVFNEQYF.

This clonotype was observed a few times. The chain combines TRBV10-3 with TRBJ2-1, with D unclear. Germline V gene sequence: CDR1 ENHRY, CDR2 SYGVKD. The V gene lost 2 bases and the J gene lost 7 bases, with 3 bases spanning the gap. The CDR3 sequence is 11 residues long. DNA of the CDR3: TGTGCCATCAGTGAGCGGAATGAGCAGTTCTTC. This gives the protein CAISERNEQFF.